This TCR beta chain appears in the sequencing data of a study of blood T cell repertoires in COVID-19. Study information: COVID-19 samples, acute and convalescent, were from the United States, Italy and Spain. In each case, the material was cDNA or gDNA derived from T cells, B-cell-depleted T cells, or PBMCs.

The germline V gene encodes CDR1 LGHDT and CDR2 YNNKEL (reference sequence). The CDR3 sequence is 16 residues long. The V gene end was trimmed by 6 bases and the J gene end by 0 bases; junction bases not matched to a gene: 6. Per the study methods: The authors estimated nucleated cell counts from reference gene primer amplification. Clones were read by immunoSEQ multiplex PCR, and TCRdb kept only the in-frame ones, dropping some. Clone size and the V and J calls come from that table; the DNA yielded D and trimming. The table lists about 190,000 clones, more than 85% of them singletons, with about 1.1% in the top ten.

This receptor was obtained from a man aged 25-45 years with acute or convalescent COVID-19. This chain connects TRBV3-1 (or the pseudogene TRBV3-2) to TRBJ2-3, with 10 positions matching TRBD2. The sequenced sample was peripheral blood. Here the CDR3 reads CASRPSGGTSTDTQYF. As DNA, the CDR3 is TGTGCCAGCAGACCTAGCGGGGGAACTAGCACAGATACGCAGTATTTT.